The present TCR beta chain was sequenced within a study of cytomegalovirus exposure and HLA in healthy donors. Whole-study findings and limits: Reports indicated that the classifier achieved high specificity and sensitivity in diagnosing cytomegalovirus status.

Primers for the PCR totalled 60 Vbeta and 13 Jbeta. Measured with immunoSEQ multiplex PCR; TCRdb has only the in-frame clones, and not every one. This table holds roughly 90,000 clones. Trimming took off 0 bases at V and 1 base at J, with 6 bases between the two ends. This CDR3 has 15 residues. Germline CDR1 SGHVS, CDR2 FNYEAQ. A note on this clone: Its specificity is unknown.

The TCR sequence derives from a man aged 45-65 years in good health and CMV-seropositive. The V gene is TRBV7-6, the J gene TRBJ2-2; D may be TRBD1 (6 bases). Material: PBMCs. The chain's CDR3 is CASSLARGNTGELFF. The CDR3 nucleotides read TGTGCCAGCAGCTTAGCCAGGGGGAACACCGGGGAGCTGTTTTTT.